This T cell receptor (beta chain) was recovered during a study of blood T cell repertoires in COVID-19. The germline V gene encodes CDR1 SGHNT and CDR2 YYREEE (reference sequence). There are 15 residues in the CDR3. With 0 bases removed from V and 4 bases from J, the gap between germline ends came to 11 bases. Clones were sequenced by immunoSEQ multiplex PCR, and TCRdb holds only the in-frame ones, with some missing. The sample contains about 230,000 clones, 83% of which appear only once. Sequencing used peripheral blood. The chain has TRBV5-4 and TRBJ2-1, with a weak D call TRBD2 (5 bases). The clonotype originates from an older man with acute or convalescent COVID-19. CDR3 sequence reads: CASSLAPGDYNEQFF. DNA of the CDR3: TGTGCCAGCAGCTTGGCCCCCGGGGATTACAATGAGCAGTTCTTC.